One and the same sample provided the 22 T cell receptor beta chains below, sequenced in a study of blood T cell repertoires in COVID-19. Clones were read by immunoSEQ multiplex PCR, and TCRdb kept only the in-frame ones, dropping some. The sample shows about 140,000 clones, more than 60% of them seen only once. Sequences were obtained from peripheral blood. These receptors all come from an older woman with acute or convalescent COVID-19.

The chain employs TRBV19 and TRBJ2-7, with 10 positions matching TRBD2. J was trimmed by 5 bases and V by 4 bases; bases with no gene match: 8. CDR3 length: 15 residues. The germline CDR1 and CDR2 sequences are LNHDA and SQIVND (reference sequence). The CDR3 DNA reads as TGTGCCAGTAGTAGGTCTAGCGGGAGCAGGAACGAGCAGTACTTC. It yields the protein CASSRSSGSRNEQYF.

CDR3 loop: CASSTSGVNTEAFF. The CDR3 bases are TGTGCCAGTAGTACCTCAGGGGTGAACACTGAAGCTTTCTTT. V gene TRBV19 combines with J gene TRBJ1-1, with TRBD1 as a possible D gene (6 bases). Trimming removed 4 bases from V and 0 bases from J, with 9 bases in between. The CDR3 totals 14 residues. The germline V gene encodes CDR1 LNHDA and CDR2 SQIVND (reference sequence).

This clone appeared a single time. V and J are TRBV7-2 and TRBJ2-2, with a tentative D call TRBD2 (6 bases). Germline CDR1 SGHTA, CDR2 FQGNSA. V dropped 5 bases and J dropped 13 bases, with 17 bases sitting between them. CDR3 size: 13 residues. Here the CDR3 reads CASSRSPGEVLFF. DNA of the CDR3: TGTGCCAGCAGCCGTTCACCGGGGGAGGTGCTGTTTTTT.

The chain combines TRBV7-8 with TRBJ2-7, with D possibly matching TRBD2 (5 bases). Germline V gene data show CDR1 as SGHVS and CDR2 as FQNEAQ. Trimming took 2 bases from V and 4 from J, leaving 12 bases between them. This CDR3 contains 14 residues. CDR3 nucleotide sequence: TGTGCCAGCAGCTTATCAGAGGGTCAATACGAGCAGTACTTC. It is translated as CASSLSEGQYEQYF.

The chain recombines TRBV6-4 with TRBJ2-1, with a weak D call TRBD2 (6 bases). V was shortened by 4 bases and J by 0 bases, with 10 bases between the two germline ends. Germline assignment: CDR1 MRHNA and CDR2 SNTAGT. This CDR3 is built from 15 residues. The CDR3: CASSVAGYSYNEQFF. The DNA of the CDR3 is TGTGCCAGCAGTGTGGCGGGATACTCCTACAATGAGCAGTTCTTC.

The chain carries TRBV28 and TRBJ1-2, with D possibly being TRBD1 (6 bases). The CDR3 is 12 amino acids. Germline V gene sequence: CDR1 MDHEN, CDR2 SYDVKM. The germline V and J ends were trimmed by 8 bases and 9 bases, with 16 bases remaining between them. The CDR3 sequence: CASRGPGHRYTF. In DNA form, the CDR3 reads TGTGCCAGCCGAGGACCGGGACATCGCTACACCTTC.

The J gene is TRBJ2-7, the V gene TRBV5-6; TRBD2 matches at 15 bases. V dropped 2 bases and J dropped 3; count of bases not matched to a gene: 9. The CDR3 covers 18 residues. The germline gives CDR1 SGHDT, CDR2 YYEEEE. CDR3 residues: CASSFRTSGRVLFYEQYF. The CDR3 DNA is TGTGCCAGCAGCTTCCGGACTAGCGGGAGGGTATTGTTCTACGAGCAGTACTTC.

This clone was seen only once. The CDR3 here is CAIRTTSMTGELFF. The CDR3 DNA sequence: TGTGCCATCAGAACGACTAGCATGACCGGGGAGCTGTTTTTT. The chain combines TRBV10-3 with TRBJ2-2; 7 bases line up with TRBD2. The CDR3 length is 14 residues. The germline CDR1 and CDR2 sequences are ENHRY and SYGVKD. V gave up 6 bases and J gave up 5 bases; unmatched junction bases: 6.

The chain's CDR3 is CASSLGLATYEQYF. The CDR3 nucleotides read TGTGCCAGCAGTTTAGGTCTGGCCACCTACGAGCAGTACTTC. The chain employs TRBV28 and TRBJ2-7; D is undetermined. Between the trimmed V and J ends, which lost 2 bases and 2 bases, there was a span of 10 bases. This CDR3 has 14 amino acids. The V gene's germline CDR1 is MDHEN and CDR2 SYDVKM. The complete variable domain, with remaining parts taken from reference TRBV28 and TRBJ2-7, reads DVKVTQSSRYLVKRTGEKVFLECVQDMDHENMFWYRQDPGLGLRLIYFSYDVKMKEKGDIPEGYSVSREKKERFSLILESASTNQTSMYLCASSLGLATYEQYFGPGTRLTVT.

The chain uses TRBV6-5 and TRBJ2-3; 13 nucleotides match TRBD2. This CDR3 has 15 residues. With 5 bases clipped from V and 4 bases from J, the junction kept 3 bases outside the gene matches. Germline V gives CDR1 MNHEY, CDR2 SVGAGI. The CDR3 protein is CASSTSGRASDTQYF. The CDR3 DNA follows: TGTGCCAGCAGTACTAGCGGGAGGGCCTCAGATACGCAGTATTTT.

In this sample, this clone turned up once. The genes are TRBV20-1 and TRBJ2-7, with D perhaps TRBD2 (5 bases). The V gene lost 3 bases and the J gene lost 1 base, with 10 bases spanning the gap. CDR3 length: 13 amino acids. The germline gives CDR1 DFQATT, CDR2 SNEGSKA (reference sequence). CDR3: CSASFPGSYEQYF. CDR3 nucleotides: TGCAGTGCTAGTTTCCCGGGGTCCTACGAGCAGTACTTC.

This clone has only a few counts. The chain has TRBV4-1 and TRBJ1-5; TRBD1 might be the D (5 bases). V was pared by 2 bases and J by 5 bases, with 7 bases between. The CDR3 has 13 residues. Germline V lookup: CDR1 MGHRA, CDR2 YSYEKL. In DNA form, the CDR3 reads TGCGCCAGCAGCCAACAGGGCCATCAGCCCCAGCATTTT. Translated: CASSQQGHQPQHF.

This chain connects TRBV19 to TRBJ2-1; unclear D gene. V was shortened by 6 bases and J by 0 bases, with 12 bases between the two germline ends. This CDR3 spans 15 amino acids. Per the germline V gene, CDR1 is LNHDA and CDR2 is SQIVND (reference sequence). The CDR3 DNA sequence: TGTGCCAGTAGCCTTAGCAGAAGCTCCTACAATGAGCAGTTCTTC. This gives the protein CASSLSRSSYNEQFF.

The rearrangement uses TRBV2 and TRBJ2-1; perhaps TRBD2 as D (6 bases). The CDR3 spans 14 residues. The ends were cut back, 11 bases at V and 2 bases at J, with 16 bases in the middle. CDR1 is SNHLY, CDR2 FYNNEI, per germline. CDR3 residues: CAQEGLAAYNEQFF. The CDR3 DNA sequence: TGTGCCCAAGAGGGGTTAGCGGCCTACAATGAGCAGTTCTTC.

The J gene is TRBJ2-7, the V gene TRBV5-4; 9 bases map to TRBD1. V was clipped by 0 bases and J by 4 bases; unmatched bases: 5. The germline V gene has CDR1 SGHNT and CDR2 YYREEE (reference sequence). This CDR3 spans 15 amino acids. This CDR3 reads CASSLEGTGMYEQYF. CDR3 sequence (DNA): TGTGCCAGCAGCTTGGAAGGGACAGGGATGTACGAGCAGTACTTC.

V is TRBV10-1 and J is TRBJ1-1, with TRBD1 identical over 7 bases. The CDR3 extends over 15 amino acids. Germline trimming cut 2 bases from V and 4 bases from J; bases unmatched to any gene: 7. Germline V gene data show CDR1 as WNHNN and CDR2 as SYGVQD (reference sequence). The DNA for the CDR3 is TGCGCCAGCAGTGAGGGAAGACAGGGTCGCACTGAAGCTTTCTTT. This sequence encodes CASSEGRQGRTEAFF.

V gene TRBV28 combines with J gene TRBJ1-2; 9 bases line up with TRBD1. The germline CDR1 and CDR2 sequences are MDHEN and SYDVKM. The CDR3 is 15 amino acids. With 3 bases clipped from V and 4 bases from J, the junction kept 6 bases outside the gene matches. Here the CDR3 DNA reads TGTGCCAGCAGTTTTGCGGGACAGGGAGGCTATGGCTACACCTTC. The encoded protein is CASSFAGQGGYGYTF.

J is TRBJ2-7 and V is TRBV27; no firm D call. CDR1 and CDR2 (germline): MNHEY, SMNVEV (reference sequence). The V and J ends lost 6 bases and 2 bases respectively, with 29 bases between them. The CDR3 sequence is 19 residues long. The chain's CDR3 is CASRTFVGTTKRKTYEQYF. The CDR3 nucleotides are TGTGCCAGCAGAACCTTTGTGGGCACCACAAAACGAAAAACCTACGAGCAGTACTTC.

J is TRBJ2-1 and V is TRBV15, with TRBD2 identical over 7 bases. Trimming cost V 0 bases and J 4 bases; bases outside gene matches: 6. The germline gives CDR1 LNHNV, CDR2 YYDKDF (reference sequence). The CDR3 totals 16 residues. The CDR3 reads CATSRDGAGVYNEQFF. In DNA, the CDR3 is TGTGCCACCAGCAGAGATGGTGCGGGAGTGTACAATGAGCAGTTCTTC.

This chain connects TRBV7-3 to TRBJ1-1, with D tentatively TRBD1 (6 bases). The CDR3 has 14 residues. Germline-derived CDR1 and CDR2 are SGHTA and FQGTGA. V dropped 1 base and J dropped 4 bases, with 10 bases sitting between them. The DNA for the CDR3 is TGTGCCAGCAGCTTAAAGGGGGTAGGCACTGAAGCTTTCTTT. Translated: CASSLKGVGTEAFF. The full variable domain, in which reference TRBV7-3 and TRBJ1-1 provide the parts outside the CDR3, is GAGVSQTPSNKVTEKGKYVELRCDPISGHTALYWYRQSLGQGPEFLIYFQGTGAADDSGLPNDRFFAVRPEGSVSTLKIQRTERGDSAVYLCASSLKGVGTEAFFGQGTRLTVV.

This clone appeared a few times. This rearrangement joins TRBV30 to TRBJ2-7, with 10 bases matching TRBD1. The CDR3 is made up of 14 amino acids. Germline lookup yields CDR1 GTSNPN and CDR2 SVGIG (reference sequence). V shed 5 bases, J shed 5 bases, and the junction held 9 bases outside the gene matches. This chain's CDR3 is CAWGLGTGADEQYF. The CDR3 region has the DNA TGTGCCTGGGGCCTCGGGACAGGGGCGGACGAGCAGTACTTC. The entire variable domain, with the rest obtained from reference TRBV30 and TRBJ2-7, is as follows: SQTIHQWPATLVQPVGSPLSLECTVEGTSNPNLYWYRQAAGRGLQLLFYSVGIGQISSEVPQNLSASRPQDRQFILSSKKLLLSDSGFYLCAWGLGTGADEQYFGPGTRLTVT.

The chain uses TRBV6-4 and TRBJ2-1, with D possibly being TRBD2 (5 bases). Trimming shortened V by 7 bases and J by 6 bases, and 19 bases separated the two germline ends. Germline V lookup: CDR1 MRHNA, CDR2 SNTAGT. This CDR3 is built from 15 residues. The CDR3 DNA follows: TGTGCCAGCACACGCGGGCCCCGTCCGGGCAATGAGCAGTTCTTC. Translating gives CASTRGPRPGNEQFF.